Below are 9 T cell receptor beta chains sequenced from a single sample in a study of shared clonotypes between healthy human individuals (dated by TCRdb to between 2020 and 2021). Libraries were made using the immunoSEQ multiplex PCR assay. TCRdb re-hosts the immuneACCESS table, in-frame sequences only. Its copies lack some clones; in the studies checked, an unresolved V gene accounts for under half of them, and the cause for the rest is not known. The sample includes about 2 million clones, with roughly 94% observed a single time. 1.2% of the sample rests with the top ten. CD8 naive samples were CD45RO-negative cells positively selected for CCR7, giving a CD45RA+CCR7+ population that excluded TemRA cells. The material sequenced was naive CD8+ T cells sorted from blood. This sample's cell subset or site label indicates: CD45RA+CCR7+. These receptors were collected from a young man in good health.

CDR3 residues: CASKVQGGRLSTEAFF. As DNA, the CDR3 is TGTGCCAGCAAGGTACAGGGGGGCCGTTTGAGCACTGAAGCTTTCTTT. The V call is TRBV5-4, the J call TRBJ1-1; TRBD1 matches at 8 bases. Trimming at V came to 6 bases and at J to 4 bases, leaving 14 bases not matched to a gene. Germline CDR1 and CDR2: SGHNT and YYREEE (reference sequence). This CDR3 is built from 16 residues.

The chain employs TRBV7-8 and TRBJ2-5; 14 bases map to TRBD2. From germline, CDR1 is SGHVS and CDR2 FQNEAQ. The CDR3 runs to 16 residues. J was trimmed by 2 bases and V by 5 bases; bases with no gene match: 4. Here the CDR3 DNA reads TGTGCCAGCAGCACTCGGACTAGCGGGAGGCAAGAGACCCAGTACTTC. Protein: CASSTRTSGRQETQYF.

The chain carries TRBV20-1 and TRBJ2-5, with D uncertain. Germline-derived CDR1 and CDR2 are DFQATT and SNEGSKA (reference sequence). V shed 4 bases and J shed 4 bases, with 7 bases lying between them. This CDR3 comprises 11 residues. The CDR3 loop is CSAKVGETQYF. CDR3 DNA: TGCAGTGCTAAGGTCGGAGAGACCCAGTACTTC.

The rearrangement joins TRBV28 to TRBJ1-1; the match to TRBD1 covers 7 bases. The ends lost 5 bases at V and 2 bases at J; junction bases unmatched: 11. Germline assignment: CDR1 MDHEN and CDR2 SYDVKM. The length of the CDR3 is 16 residues. The CDR3 here is CASSPTGEGINTEAFF. The CDR3 coding sequence is TGTGCCAGCAGTCCCACAGGGGAGGGAATAAACACTGAAGCTTTCTTT.

To note about this clone: A read error may explain this, as a much larger clone is one base away. This same CDR3 is encoded by further DNA sequences in the sample. The V gene is TRBV9, the J gene TRBJ2-7, with D perhaps TRBD2 (6 bases). V shed 0 bases and J shed 2 bases, with 9 bases lying between them. The CDR3 runs to 14 residues. Germline values: CDR1 SGDLS, CDR2 YYNGEE. The CDR3 bases are TGTGCCAGCAGCGTAGGCGGGGCGACCTACGAGCAGTACTTC. Protein: CASSVGGATYEQYF.

The gene calls are TRBV2 and TRBJ2-1; 14 nucleotides align to TRBD2. Trimming removed 7 bases from V and 0 bases from J; junction bases left unmatched: 11. Germline values: CDR1 SNHLY, CDR2 FYNNEI. This CDR3 region has 19 residues. CDR3 in DNA: TGTGCCAGCACTTTGACTAGCGGGGGGGACCCCGGCTCCTACAATGAGCAGTTCTTC. Amino acids: CASTLTSGGDPGSYNEQFF.

The chain couples TRBV30 to TRBJ2-1; 9 bases agree with TRBD1. This CDR3 comprises 18 residues. Germline CDR1 and CDR2: GTSNPN and SVGIG (reference sequence). The J segment lost 3 bases and the V segment lost 5 bases, leaving 17 bases of the junction unmatched. The DNA for the CDR3 is TGTGCCTGGGACCCGGGACAGGGAAGGATTTTTAGCTACAATGAGCAGTTCTTC. It translates to CAWDPGQGRIFSYNEQFF.

The count of this clone is one. The chain recombines TRBV5-8 with TRBJ2-6; tentative D call: TRBD2 (6 bases). CDR1 is SGHTS and CDR2 is YDEGEE in the germline V gene. This CDR3 comprises 17 residues. The V end was cut by 1 base, the J end by 2 bases, with 13 bases between. The CDR3 region has the DNA TGTGCCAGCAGCTTGAGTCGCGGGGACGCTGGGGCCAACGTCCTGACTTTC. This gives the protein CASSLSRGDAGANVLTF.

This clone was counted once. This chain uses TRBV2 with TRBJ2-5; 7 nucleotides match TRBD2. V shed 0 bases, J shed 3 bases, and the junction held 4 bases outside the gene matches. Germline CDR1 and CDR2: SNHLY and FYNNEI. This CDR3 has 15 residues. CDR3 sequence reads: CASSEARGGEETQYF. Here the CDR3 DNA reads TGTGCCAGCAGTGAAGCGCGGGGAGGGGAAGAGACCCAGTACTTC.